This T cell receptor (beta chain) was captured by sequencing in a study of shared clonotypes between healthy human individuals. J gave up 1 base and V 4 bases, and 3 bases lay outside the gene matches. CDR1 and CDR2 from the germline V gene are KGHSH and LQKENI. The CDR3 runs 16 residues. Healthy HIV-negative adults without recent acute infections or vaccinations served as donors. The study used 85 million or so PBMCs per unsorted sample for genomic DNA. Investigators spread the genomic DNA of each subset evenly over several immunoSEQ plates. TCRdb's table, derived via immunoSEQ multiplex PCR, lists solely in-frame clones and lacks some. This repertoire shows 450,000 to 500,000 clones, 75% to 85% found once; its top ten account for around 13%.

The rearrangement joins TRBV18 to TRBJ1-5; 11 positions agree with TRBD1. The material sequenced was PBMCs. The sequence was obtained from a woman between 40 and 50 years old in good health. Some clones in this sample may be carry-over from other donors' samples. The CDR3 protein is CASSQDRGHSNQPQHF. In nucleotides, the CDR3 is TGTGCCAGCTCACAGGACAGGGGGCACAGCAATCAGCCCCAGCATTTT. The whole variable domain, filled in from reference TRBV18 and TRBJ1-5, reads NAGVMQNPRHLVRRRGQEARLRCSPMKGHSHVYWYRQLPEEGLKFMVYLQKENIIDESGMPKERFSAEFPKEGPSILRIQQVVRGDSAAYFCASSQDRGHSNQPQHFGDGTRLSIL.